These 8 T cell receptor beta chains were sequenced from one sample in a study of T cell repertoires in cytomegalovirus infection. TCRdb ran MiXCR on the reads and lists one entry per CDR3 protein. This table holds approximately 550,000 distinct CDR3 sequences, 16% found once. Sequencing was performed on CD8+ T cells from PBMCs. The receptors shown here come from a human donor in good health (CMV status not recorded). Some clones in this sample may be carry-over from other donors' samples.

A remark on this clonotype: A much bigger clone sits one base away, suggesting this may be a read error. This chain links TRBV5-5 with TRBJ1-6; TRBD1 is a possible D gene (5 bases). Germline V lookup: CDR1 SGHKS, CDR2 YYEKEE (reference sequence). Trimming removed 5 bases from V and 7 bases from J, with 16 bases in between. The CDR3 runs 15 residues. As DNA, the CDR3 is TGTGCCAGCAGACGCGCTCAGGGAGACAATTCACCCCTCCACTTT. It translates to CASRRAQGDNSPLHF.

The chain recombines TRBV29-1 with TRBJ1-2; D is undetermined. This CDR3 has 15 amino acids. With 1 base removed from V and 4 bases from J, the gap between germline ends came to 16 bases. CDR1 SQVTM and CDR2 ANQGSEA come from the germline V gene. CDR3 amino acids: CSVEAFAAVPYGYTF. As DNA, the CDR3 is TGCAGCGTTGAAGCCTTCGCGGCCGTCCCCTATGGCTACACCTTC.

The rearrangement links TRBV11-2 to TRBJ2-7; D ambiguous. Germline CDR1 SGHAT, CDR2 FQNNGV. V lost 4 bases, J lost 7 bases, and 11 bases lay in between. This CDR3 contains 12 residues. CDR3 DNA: TGTGCCAGCAGCTCCAAATTAGGGGAGCAGTACTTC. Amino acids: CASSSKLGEQYF.

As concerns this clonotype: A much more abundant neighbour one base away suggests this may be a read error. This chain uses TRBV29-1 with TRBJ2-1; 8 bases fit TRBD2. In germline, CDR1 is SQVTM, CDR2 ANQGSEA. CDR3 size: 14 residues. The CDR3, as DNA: TGCAGCGTTGAGCGGGATAGCGGGAACAATGATCAGTTCTTC. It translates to CSVERDSGNNDQFF.

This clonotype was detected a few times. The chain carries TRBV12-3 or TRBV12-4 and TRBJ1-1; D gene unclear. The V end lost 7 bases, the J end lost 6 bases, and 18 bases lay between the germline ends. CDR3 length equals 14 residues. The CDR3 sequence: CASIWAGERSEAFF. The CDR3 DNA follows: TGTGCCAGCATCTGGGCCGGGGAAAGGTCTGAAGCTTTCTTT.

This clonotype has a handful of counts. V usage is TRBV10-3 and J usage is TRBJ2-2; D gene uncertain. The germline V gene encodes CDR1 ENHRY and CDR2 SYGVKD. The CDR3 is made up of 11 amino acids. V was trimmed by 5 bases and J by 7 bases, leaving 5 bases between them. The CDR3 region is CAISFIGELFF. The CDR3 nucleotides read TGTGCCATCAGTTTTATCGGGGAGCTGTTTTTT.

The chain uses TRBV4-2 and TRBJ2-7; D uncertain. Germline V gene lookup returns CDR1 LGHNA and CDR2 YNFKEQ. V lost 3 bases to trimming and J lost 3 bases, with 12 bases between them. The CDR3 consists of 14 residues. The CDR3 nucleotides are TGTGCCAGCAGCCACCCCGATACAGTCTACGAGCAGTACTTC. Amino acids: CASSHPDTVYEQYF.

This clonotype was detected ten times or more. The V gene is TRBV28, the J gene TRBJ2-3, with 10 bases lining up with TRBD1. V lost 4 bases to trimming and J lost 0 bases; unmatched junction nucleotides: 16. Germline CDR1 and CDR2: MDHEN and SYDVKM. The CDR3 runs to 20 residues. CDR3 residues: CASSSLPGARQGASTDTQYF. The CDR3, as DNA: TGTGCCAGCAGTTCACTCCCGGGGGCCCGACAGGGGGCTAGCACAGATACGCAGTATTTT.